The 29 T cell receptor beta chains reported below all come from one sample, sequenced in a study of CXCR3-negative and CXCR3-positive naive CD8 T cells. UMI labels and 5' RACE were used to prepare the TRB cDNA libraries. Reanalyzing the 5' RACE reads, TCRdb keeps one entry per CDR3 protein, without DNA. Its clone listing holds 75,000 to 100,000 distinct CDR3 sequences. Study results and caveats: Naive cells with CXCR3 showed TRB CDR3s that were more hydrophobic than those in CXCR3-negative naive cells.

Their antigens are not known. The sequenced material came from naive CXCR3+ CD8+ T cells from blood. Subset: CD45RO-CCR7+CD27+CD95- naive CD8+ T cells expressing CXCR3 (TNR3+). Every receptor here comes from a human donor in good health. Some clones in this sample may be carry-over from other donors' samples.

This chain joins TRBV11-2 and TRBJ2-6. The CDR3 extends over 16 amino acids. The V gene's germline CDR1 is SGHAT and CDR2 FQNNGV. CDR3 region: CASSLDVGSGANVLTF.

The chain employs TRBV7-9 and TRBJ2-7; with no DNA, the TCRdb D assignment of TRBD2 cannot be verified. Looked up from germline, CDR1 is SEHNR and CDR2 is FQNEAQ (reference sequence). The CDR3 is made up of 14 amino acids. The CDR3: CASSPPSWTYEQYF.

The V call is TRBV23-1, the J call TRBJ2-7; TCRdb calls TRBD2, which cannot be checked without DNA. TRBV23-1 counts as an open reading frame of uncertain function. The CDR3 has 15 residues. CDR3 sequence: CASSPPGQGSYEQYF.

The chain uses TRBV4-2 and TRBJ2-7; with no DNA, the TCRdb D assignment of TRBD1 cannot be verified. Germline CDR1 is LGHNA and CDR2 is YNFKEQ. The CDR3 spans 16 residues. The CDR3 protein is CASSQEDGTGPYEQYF.

The V gene is TRBV4-1, the J gene TRBJ2-1; there is no DNA to check the TCRdb D call of TRBD1. CDR1 is MGHRA, CDR2 YSYEKL, per germline. This CDR3 is built from 13 residues. The CDR3: CASSQGPFHEQFF.

V is TRBV7-2 and J is TRBJ1-2; TCRdb reports TRBD1, a call that lacks DNA to check it against. Germline CDR1 is SGHTA and CDR2 is FQGNSA. The CDR3 has 17 amino acids. CDR3: CASSHPGQLDRNYGYTF. The full variable domain, its missing parts supplied by reference TRBV7-2 and TRBJ1-2, is GAGVSQSPSNKVTEKGKDVELRCDPISGHTALYWYRQSLGQGLEFLIYFQGNSAPDKSGLPSDRFSAERTGGSVSTLTIQRTQQEDSAVYLCASSHPGQLDRNYGYTFGSGTRLTVV.

The chain is built from TRBV18 and TRBJ2-7; TCRdb lists TRBD1, though no DNA is available to test this call. CDR3 length: 15 residues. Germline-derived CDR1 and CDR2 are KGHSH and LQKENI. The CDR3 spells CASSPPGTGGYEQYF.

The chain joins TRBV6-2 or TRBV6-3 to TRBJ2-3; with no DNA, the TCRdb D assignment of TRBD1 cannot be verified. CDR1 and CDR2 from the germline V gene are MNHEY and SVGEGT. This CDR3 has 15 amino acids. The CDR3 protein is CATLRGRPLGDTQYF.

The V call is TRBV20-1, the J call TRBJ1-1; TCRdb names TRBD1, which stays unverified in the absence of DNA. Germline assignment: CDR1 DFQATT and CDR2 SNEGSKA (reference sequence). The CDR3 totals 15 residues. The chain's CDR3 is CSAIQGLNQNTEAFF.

V and J are TRBV7-8 and TRBJ2-3; the D gene TCRdb calls, TRBD2, cannot be checked with no DNA. The V gene's germline CDR1 is SGHVS and CDR2 FQNEAQ. The CDR3 runs 13 residues. CDR3 region: CASTTWVWAGQYF.

CDR3 sequence reads: CASSFRGLVYNEQFF. V usage is TRBV28 and J usage is TRBJ2-1; TCRdb gives TRBD1 as the D gene, but with no DNA this cannot be confirmed. The CDR3 loop spans 15 amino acids. Germline-derived CDR1 and CDR2 are MDHEN and SYDVKM.

The chain has TRBV25-1 and TRBJ2-5; TCRdb's assignment of TRBD1 cannot be checked, as there is no DNA. The CDR3 has 16 residues. Germline V gives CDR1 MGHDK, CDR2 SYGVNS. The chain's CDR3 is CASSEPGTGHQETQYF.

The chain employs TRBV6-5 and TRBJ2-2; TCRdb's D call of TRBD2 is untestable without DNA. The CDR3 extends over 16 amino acids. CDR1 MNHEY and CDR2 SVGAGI come from the germline V gene. The CDR3 sequence: CASSPAEGLLTGELFF.

The CDR3 loop reads CASTPLPGTGGYEQYF. The chain recombines TRBV6-6 with TRBJ2-7; TCRdb reports TRBD1, a call that lacks DNA to check it against. The CDR3 sequence is 16 residues long. The germline V gene has CDR1 MNHNY and CDR2 SVGAGI (reference sequence).

The chain joins TRBV7-6 to TRBJ2-7; TCRdb proposes TRBD2, but this gene call is untestable without DNA. The CDR3 has 15 residues. Germline V lookup: CDR1 SGHVS, CDR2 FNYEAQ. The CDR3 reads CASSLASGGINEQYF.

This chain joins TRBV13 and TRBJ2-1. The CDR3 is 15 amino acids. In germline, CDR1 is PRHDT, CDR2 FYEKMQ (reference sequence). The CDR3 sequence is CASSFGDSSYNEQFF.

This chain links TRBV20-1 with TRBJ1-2; TCRdb names TRBD1, which stays unverified in the absence of DNA. Per germline, CDR1 DFQATT and CDR2 SNEGSKA (reference sequence). The length of the CDR3 is 13 residues. CDR3: CSAYSTREAGYTF.

The V gene is TRBV6-4, the J gene TRBJ1-2; as DNA is missing, the TRBD1 call by TCRdb cannot be tested. Germline assignment: CDR1 MRHNA and CDR2 SNTAGT. The CDR3 contains 14 residues. The CDR3: CASSDSGTGDGYTF.

The gene calls are TRBV7-9 and TRBJ2-3. Germline V CDR1 and CDR2: SEHNR, FQNEAQ (reference sequence). The CDR3 consists of 12 residues. The CDR3 region is CASSPWADTQYF.

The chain combines TRBV29-1 with TRBJ2-1; the D gene TCRdb calls, TRBD2, cannot be checked with no DNA. The germline gives CDR1 SQVTM, CDR2 ANQGSEA. The CDR3 spans 15 residues. The CDR3 protein is CSVELAGGFYNEQFF.

The chain carries TRBV29-1 and TRBJ2-2. Germline V gives CDR1 SQVTM, CDR2 ANQGSEA. The CDR3 loop spans 12 amino acids. This chain's CDR3 is CSVDVDTGELFF.

V usage is TRBV5-1 and J usage is TRBJ1-2; checking the TCRdb D call of TRBD1 is not possible without DNA. Germline lookup yields CDR1 SGHRS and CDR2 YFSETQ. The CDR3 is 15 amino acids. CDR3 loop: CASSLEGQGSYGYTF.

The chain joins TRBV14 to TRBJ2-1. Germline CDR1 is SGHDN and CDR2 is FVKESK. The CDR3 length is 15 residues. The CDR3 loop reads CASSQDPFSYNEQFF.

V is TRBV29-1 and J is TRBJ2-7; checking the TCRdb D call of TRBD1 is not possible without DNA. From germline, CDR1 is SQVTM and CDR2 ANQGSEA. The CDR3 is made up of 13 amino acids. The CDR3 reads CSVESTGRYEQYF.

The chain recombines TRBV5-5 with TRBJ2-2. The CDR3 covers 15 residues. Germline values: CDR1 SGHKS, CDR2 YYEKEE (reference sequence). The CDR3 is CASSLAHENTGELFF.

This chain links TRBV28 with TRBJ2-3; TCRdb picks TRBD2, but there is no DNA to check that call. The CDR3 runs to 14 residues. Germline V gene data show CDR1 as MDHEN and CDR2 as SYDVKM. The CDR3 loop is CASRMPGPTDTQYF.

This chain joins TRBV29-1 and TRBJ1-4; TCRdb outputs TRBD1, but without DNA this stays unchecked. The germline CDR1 and CDR2 sequences are SQVTM and ANQGSEA. CDR3 length: 12 residues. The CDR3 spells CSVEGEQEKLFF.

The CDR3 protein is CASREWTGGNTEAFF. This chain uses TRBV27 with TRBJ1-1; TCRdb proposes TRBD1, but this gene call is untestable without DNA. CDR1 and CDR2 from the germline V gene are MNHEY and SMNVEV (reference sequence). The CDR3 sequence is 15 residues long.

V and J are TRBV28 and TRBJ2-3; TCRdb's D call of TRBD1 is untestable without DNA. The CDR3 is made up of 15 amino acids. Germline V gives CDR1 MDHEN, CDR2 SYDVKM. CDR3 in amino acids: CASSLTGVYTDTQYF.